Listed below are T cell receptor beta chains from one sample, sequenced in a study of T cell responses to AZD1222 COVID-19 vaccine. Some clones are missing from TCRdb's copy, which holds only in-frame ones; the method was immunoSEQ multiplex PCR. Of approximately 200,000 clones detected, roughly 92% appear once; the ten largest clones hold nearly 3.5%. The starting material was peripheral blood, obtained 28 days after the second AZD1222 dose. The receptor source for this set is an adult who received the AZD1222 COVID-19 vaccine. The CDR3 runs from the conserved cysteine through the conserved F or W. D genes are given only for firm matches. The size field is filled for only some rows; it gives once, few, many or a size class.

size,J,V,D,CDR3,DNA
-,TRBJ2-5,TRBV29-1,TRBD2,CSVSSGSETQYF,TGCAGCGTTAGTAGCGGGAGTGAGACCCAGTACTTC
-,TRBJ1-6,TRBV7-8,TRBD1,CATGQGDSPLHF,TGTGCCACCGGACAGGGGGATTCACCCCTCCACTTT
-,TRBJ1-1,TRBV9,TRBD1,CASSFLDRGEAFF,TGTGCCAGCAGCTTTCTGGACAGGGGTGAAGCTTTCTTT
-,TRBJ1-2,TRBV2,-,CASSVDQFNYGYTF,TGTGCCAGCAGTGTCGATCAGTTTAACTATGGCTACACCTTC
-,TRBJ1-5,TRBV15,-,CATSRGGGRQPQHF,TGTGCCACCAGCAGGGGAGGTGGGCGTCAGCCCCAGCATTTT
-,TRBJ2-1,TRBV28,-,CASSLTDEQFF,TGTGCCAGCAGTTTAACCGATGAGCAGTTCTTC
-,TRBJ1-2,TRBV19,TRBD1,CASSPLGQGRGYTF,TGTGCCAGTAGTCCCCTGGGACAGGGACGGGGCTACACCTTC
-,TRBJ2-1,TRBV19,-,CASRGLGSLYNEQFF,TGTGCCAGTAGGGGCCTGGGGTCCCTCTACAATGAGCAGTTCTTC
-,TRBJ1-1,TRBV2,-,CASSEGRLNTEAFF,TGTGCCAGCAGTGAGGGACGGTTGAACACTGAAGCTTTCTTT
-,TRBJ1-1,TRBV7-3,-,CASSLTGGTEAFF,TGTGCCAGCAGCTTAACCGGGGGCACTGAAGCTTTCTTT
-,TRBJ2-3,TRBV27,-,CASSTGLGGVGTQYF,TGTGCCAGCAGTACTGGACTGGGCGGGGTAGGTACGCAGTATTTT
once,TRBJ1-2,TRBV24-1,-,CATSQAAIDGYTF,TGTGCCACCAGTCAGGCAGCGATTGATGGCTACACCTTC
-,TRBJ1-1,TRBV9,-,CASSPSGEMNTEAFF,TGTGCCAGCAGCCCTAGTGGGGAAATGAACACTGAAGCTTTCTTT
-,TRBJ2-2,TRBV7-8,TRBD2,CASSSHGFSGTNTGELFF,TGTGCCAGCAGCTCCCACGGGTTTAGCGGGACGAACACCGGGGAGCTGTTTTTT